Following are 14 T cell receptor beta chains from one sample sequenced in a study of vaccination and CD4 T cells after COVID-19. As to treatment: roughly 11-day PBMC culture with coronavirus spike peptide pools or control peptides (ViraFEST assay). The collection of CD4+ T cells from the unexposed donor took place before the COVID-19 pandemic (2011-2018). These receptors' antigens are unknown. Researchers used the Oncomine TCR Beta short-read assay to sequence DNA from cultured CD4+ T cells. TCRdb redid the calling of the PCR reads with MiXCR, one entry per CDR3 protein. Among 7,000 to 9,000 distinct CDR3 sequences listed, around 50% were seen once. Sample: CD4+ T cells from blood, cultured in vitro. These receptors originate from a human donor in good health.

The rearrangement links TRBV7-2 to TRBJ1-6; D gene ambiguous. Between the trimmed V and J ends, which lost 2 bases and 8 bases, there was a span of 7 bases. The CDR3 has 13 residues. Germline loops: CDR1 SGHTA, CDR2 FQGNSA. CDR3: CASSLYTYSPLHF. CDR3 coding DNA: TGTGCCAGCAGCTTATACACTTATTCACCCCTCCACTTT.

This rearrangement joins TRBV6-1 to TRBJ1-1; perhaps TRBD1 as D (6 bases). Germline lookup yields CDR1 MNHNS and CDR2 SASEGT. The CDR3 extends over 14 amino acids. V was trimmed by 5 bases and J by 2 bases, leaving 12 bases between them. Written as DNA, the CDR3 is TGTGCCAGCAGTCTGGACAGAGTTAACACTGAAGCTTTCTTT. Translating gives CASSLDRVNTEAFF.

In its sample, this clonotype was seen a few times. The rearrangement joins TRBV6-5 to TRBJ2-3; TRBD2 agrees at 9 bases. The CDR3 sequence is 18 residues long. V lost 2 bases, J lost 4 bases, and 13 bases stayed unmatched. Germline V gene sequence: CDR1 MNHEY, CDR2 SVGAGI. The CDR3 DNA reads as TGTGCCAGCAGTTACCCTAGACTAGCGGCGCTGCAGGCAGATACGCAGTATTTT. Protein product: CASSYPRLAALQADTQYF.

This sequence joins TRBV6-1 and TRBJ1-2; a possible D gene is TRBD1 (5 bases). V was pared by 6 bases and J by 5 bases, with 16 bases between. CDR1 and CDR2 (germline): MNHNS, SASEGT. The CDR3 spans 14 residues. The CDR3 bases are TGTGCCAGCAGGGGGGGGGTTGCGGCTTATGGCTACACCTTC. It encodes CASRGGVAAYGYTF.

This clonotype was seen more than once but under ten times. The chain is built from TRBV6-1 and TRBJ1-2; D possibly corresponds to TRBD1 (6 bases). V lost 6 bases and J lost 2, with 13 bases in between. CDR1 is MNHNS and CDR2 is SASEGT in the germline V gene. CDR3 size: 14 residues. The CDR3: CASSRLTGNYGYTF. The CDR3 bases are TGTGCCAGCAGCCGCCTTACAGGGAACTATGGCTACACCTTC.

This chain connects TRBV7-2 to TRBJ2-2; possibly TRBD1 or TRBD2 for D (6 bases each). V shed 2 bases and J shed 3 bases, with 13 bases lying between them. This CDR3 is 16 amino acids long. Germline V gene sequence: CDR1 SGHTA, CDR2 FQGNSA. The CDR3 spells CASSLRGDLYTGELFF. CDR3 DNA sequence: TGTGCCAGCAGCTTAAGGGGGGACTTGTACACCGGGGAGCTGTTTTTT.

This clonotype turned up a few times. The chain has TRBV19 and TRBJ1-3, with D tentatively TRBD1 (6 bases). Germline CDR1 LNHDA, CDR2 SQIVND (reference sequence). This CDR3 has 13 amino acids. V lost 9 bases and J lost 2, with 11 bases in between. The CDR3 here is CASPDRTGNTIYF. CDR3 nucleotides: TGTGCCAGCCCGGACAGAACTGGAAACACCATATATTTT.

The chain carries TRBV4-1 and TRBJ2-3; D perhaps matches TRBD1 (6 bases). CDR1 is MGHRA and CDR2 is YSYEKL in the germline V gene. V was cut by 5 bases and J by 4 bases, with 13 bases left in between. This CDR3 is built from 14 residues. CDR3: CASSSPTGADTQYF. The CDR3, as DNA: TGCGCCAGCAGCTCACCGACAGGCGCAGATACGCAGTATTTT.

The sample holds a few counts of this clonotype. The chain carries TRBV6-5 and TRBJ1-3; D is undetermined. This CDR3 spans 13 amino acids. From germline, CDR1 is MNHEY and CDR2 SVGAGI. V lost 4 bases and J lost 0, with 4 bases in between. The CDR3 DNA reads as TGTGCCAGCAGTTGGGGCTCTGGAAACACCATATATTTT. This translates into CASSWGSGNTIYF.

The chain joins TRBV6-5 to TRBJ1-1, with D possibly TRBD1 on 5 matching bases. Germline CDR1 and CDR2: MNHEY and SVGAGI. The CDR3 runs to 17 residues. V shed 2 bases and J shed 5 bases, with 21 bases lying between them. CDR3: CASSYDGEEGKWTEAFF. In DNA, the CDR3 is TGTGCCAGCAGTTACGACGGGGAGGAGGGGAAGTGGACTGAAGCTTTCTTT.

The table lists this clonotype with a few counts. The chain employs TRBV15 and TRBJ2-7; no clear D. Trimming shortened V by 0 bases and J by 4 bases, and 13 bases separated the two germline ends. CDR3 length: 15 residues. Germline-derived CDR1 and CDR2 are LNHNV and YYDKDF (reference sequence). This chain's CDR3 is CATSRDRSRGYEQYF. The CDR3, as DNA: TGTGCCACCAGCAGAGATAGGAGCAGAGGATACGAGCAGTACTTC. Drawing the rest from reference TRBV15 and TRBJ2-7, the complete variable domain is DAMVIQNPRYQVTQFGKPVTLSCSQTLNHNVMYWYQQKSSQAPKLLFHYYDKDFNNEADTPDNFQSRRPNTSFCFLDIRSPGLGDTAMYLCATSRDRSRGYEQYFGPGTRLTVT.

The CDR3 spells CSAWTGKETQYF. The CDR3 DNA reads TGCAGCGCCTGGACAGGGAAGGAGACCCAGTACTTC. The V gene is TRBV29-1, the J gene TRBJ2-5; 8 nucleotides match TRBD1. The CDR3 covers 12 residues. Unmatched junction bases numbered 6, after V lost 7 bases and J lost 5 bases. Looked up from germline, CDR1 is SQVTM and CDR2 is ANQGSEA. Drawing the rest from reference TRBV29-1 and TRBJ2-5, the complete variable domain is SAVISQKPSRDICQRGTSLTIQCQVDSQVTMMFWYRQQPGQSLTLIATANQGSEATYESGFVIDKFPISRPNLTFSTLTVSNMSPEDSSIYLCSAWTGKETQYFGPGTRLLVL.

The table lists this clonotype with a few counts. The gene calls are TRBV27 and TRBJ1-6; TRBD1 matches at 7 bases. After removal of 1 base from V and 0 bases from J, the junction contained 6 bases not matched to a gene. CDR1 is MNHEY and CDR2 is SMNVEV in the germline V gene (reference sequence). The CDR3 loop spans 18 amino acids. The CDR3 coding sequence is TGTGCCAGCAGTTTATTCGGACAGGCCCGCTCCTATAATTCACCCCTCCACTTT. Encoded protein: CASSLFGQARSYNSPLHF.

The rearrangement links TRBV12-3 or TRBV12-4 to TRBJ2-7, with TRBD2 matching 7 bases. The ends lost 1 base at V and 5 bases at J; junction bases unmatched: 14. This CDR3 has 17 residues. The CDR3 here is CASSLGWGRANSHEQYF. CDR3 bases: TGTGCCAGCAGTTTAGGGTGGGGGAGGGCCAATTCCCACGAGCAGTACTTC.